The clone carrying this T cell receptor (beta chain) was counted only a few times. Its antigen is not identified. These data originate in a study of T-cell memory formation after mild COVID-19. Whole-study findings and limits: Mostly located in CM and EM were contracting CD4+ clones, with contracting CD8+ clones located in EMRA.

The ends lost 6 bases at V and 5 bases at J; junction bases unmatched: 6. The CDR3 spans 13 residues. From the 5' RACE reads, TCRdb called clonotypes with MiXCR, one entry per CDR3 protein. This sample has hundreds of thousands of distinct CDR3 sequences, with roughly 17% found just once. The chain joins TRBV12-3 or TRBV12-4 to TRBJ2-5, with 7 bases matching TRBD2. This clonotype was sampled from a man aged 18-30 years who had mild COVID-19 (a few samples of this study predate the infection). Cell type and time point are not known. The sequencing input was PBMCs or a T cell subset sorted from them (not recorded which). The CDR3: CASRATSAETQYF. In DNA, the CDR3 is TGTGCCAGCAGAGCAACTAGCGCCGAGACCCAGTACTTC.